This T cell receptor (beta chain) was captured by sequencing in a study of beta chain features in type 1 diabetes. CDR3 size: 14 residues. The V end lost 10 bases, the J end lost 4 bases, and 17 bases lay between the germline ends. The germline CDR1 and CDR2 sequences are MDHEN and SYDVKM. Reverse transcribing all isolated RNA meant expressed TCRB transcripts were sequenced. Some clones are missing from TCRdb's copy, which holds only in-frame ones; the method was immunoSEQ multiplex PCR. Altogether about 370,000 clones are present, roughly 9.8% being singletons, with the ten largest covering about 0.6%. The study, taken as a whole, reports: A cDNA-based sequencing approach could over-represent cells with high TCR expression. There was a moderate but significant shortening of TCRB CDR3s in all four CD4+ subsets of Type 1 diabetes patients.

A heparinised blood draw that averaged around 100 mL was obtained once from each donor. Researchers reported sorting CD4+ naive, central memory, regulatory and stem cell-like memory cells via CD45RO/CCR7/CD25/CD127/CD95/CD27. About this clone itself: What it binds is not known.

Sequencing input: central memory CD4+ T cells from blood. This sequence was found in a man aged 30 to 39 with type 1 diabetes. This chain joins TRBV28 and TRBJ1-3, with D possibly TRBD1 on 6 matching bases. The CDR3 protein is CATYRETTGNTIYF. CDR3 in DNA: TGTGCCACTTACAGGGAAACGACAGGAAACACCATATATTTT.